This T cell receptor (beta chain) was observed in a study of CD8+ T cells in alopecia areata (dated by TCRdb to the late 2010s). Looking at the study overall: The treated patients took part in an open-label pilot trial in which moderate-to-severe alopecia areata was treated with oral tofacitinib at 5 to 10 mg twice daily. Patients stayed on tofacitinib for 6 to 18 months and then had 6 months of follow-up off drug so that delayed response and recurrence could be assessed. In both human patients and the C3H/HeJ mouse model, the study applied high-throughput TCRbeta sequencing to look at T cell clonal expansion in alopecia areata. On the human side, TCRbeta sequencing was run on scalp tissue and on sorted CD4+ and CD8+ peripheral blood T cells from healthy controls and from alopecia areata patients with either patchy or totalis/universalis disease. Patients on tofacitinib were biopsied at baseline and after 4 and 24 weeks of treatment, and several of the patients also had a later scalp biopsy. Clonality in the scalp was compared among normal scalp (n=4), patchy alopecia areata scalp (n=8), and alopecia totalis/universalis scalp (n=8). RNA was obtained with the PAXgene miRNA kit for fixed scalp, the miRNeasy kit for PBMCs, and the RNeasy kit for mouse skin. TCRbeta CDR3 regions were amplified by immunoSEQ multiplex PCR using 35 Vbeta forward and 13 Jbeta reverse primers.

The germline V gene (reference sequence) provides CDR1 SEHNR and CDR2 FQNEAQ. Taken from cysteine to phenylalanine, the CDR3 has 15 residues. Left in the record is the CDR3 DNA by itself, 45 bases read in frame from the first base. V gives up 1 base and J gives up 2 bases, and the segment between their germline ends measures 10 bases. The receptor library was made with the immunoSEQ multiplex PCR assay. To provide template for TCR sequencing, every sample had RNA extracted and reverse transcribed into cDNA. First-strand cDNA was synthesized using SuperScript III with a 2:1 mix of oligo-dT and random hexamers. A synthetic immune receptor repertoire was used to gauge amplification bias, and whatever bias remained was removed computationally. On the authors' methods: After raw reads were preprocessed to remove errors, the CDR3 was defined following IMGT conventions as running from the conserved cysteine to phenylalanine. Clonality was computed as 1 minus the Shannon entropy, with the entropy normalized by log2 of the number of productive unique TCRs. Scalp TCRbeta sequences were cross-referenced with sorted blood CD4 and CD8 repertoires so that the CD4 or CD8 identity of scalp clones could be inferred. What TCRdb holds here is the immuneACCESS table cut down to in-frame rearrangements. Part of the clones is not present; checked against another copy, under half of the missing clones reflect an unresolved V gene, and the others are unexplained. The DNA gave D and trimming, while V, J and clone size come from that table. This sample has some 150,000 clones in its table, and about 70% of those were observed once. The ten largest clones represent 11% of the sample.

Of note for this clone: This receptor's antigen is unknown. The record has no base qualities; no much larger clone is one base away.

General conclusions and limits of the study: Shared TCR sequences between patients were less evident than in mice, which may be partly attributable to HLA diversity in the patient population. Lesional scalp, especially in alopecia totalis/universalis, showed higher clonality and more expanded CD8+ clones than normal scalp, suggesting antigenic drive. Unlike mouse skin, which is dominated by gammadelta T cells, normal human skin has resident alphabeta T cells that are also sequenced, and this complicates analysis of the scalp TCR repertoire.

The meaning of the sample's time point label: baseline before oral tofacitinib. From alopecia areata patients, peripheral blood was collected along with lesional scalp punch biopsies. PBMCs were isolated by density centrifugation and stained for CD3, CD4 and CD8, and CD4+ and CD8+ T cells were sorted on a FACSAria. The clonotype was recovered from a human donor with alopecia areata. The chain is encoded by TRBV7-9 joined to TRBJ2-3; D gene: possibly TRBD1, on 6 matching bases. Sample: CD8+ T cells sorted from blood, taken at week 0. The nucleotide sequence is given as TGTGCCAGCAGCTTAGACAGGGTTGCCACAGATACGCAGTATTTT. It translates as CASSLDRVATDTQYF. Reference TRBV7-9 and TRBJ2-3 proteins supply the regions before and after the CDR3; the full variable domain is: DTGVSQNPRHKITKRGQNVTFRCDPISEHNRLYWYRQTLGQGPEFLTYFQNEAQLEKSRLLSDRFSAERPKGSFSTLEIQRTEQGDSAMYLCASSLDRVATDTQYFGPGTRLTVL.